The entry below gives a single T cell receptor beta chain sequence along with its context. Its antigen is still unknown. This CDR3 comprises 15 residues. In germline, CDR1 is MDHEN, CDR2 SYDVKM. V lost 6 bases and J lost 2; bases outside the gene matches: 7. These data are taken from a study of shared clonotypes between healthy human individuals. Study outcomes and limitations: Generation probabilities were higher for clonotypes shared across all four sorted-subset donors than for unshared ones.

Authors' processing steps: Filtering differed, since immunoSEQ gave only junction sequences and no quality scores. The assay was immunoSEQ multiplex PCR, and TCRdb's table has in-frame clones only and misses some. V and J calls and clone size are given by that table; D and trimming were obtained from the DNA. Here the sample spans approximately 500,000 clones, 90% to 96% being singletons. The chain links TRBV28 to TRBJ1-5, with TRBD1 matching 7 bases. This sequence was found in a woman aged 25 to 45 in good health. The sequenced sample consisted of naive CD4+ T cells sorted from blood. As for subset: CD45RA+ positively selected. In DNA, the CDR3 is TGTGCCAGCAGCTCCAGGGGGGCGGGCAATCAGCCCCAGCATTTT. Its translation is CASSSRGAGNQPQHF. Variable domain in full (rest from reference TRBV28 and TRBJ1-5): DVKVTQSSRYLVKRTGEKVFLECVQDMDHENMFWYRQDPGLGLRLIYFSYDVKMKEKGDIPEGYSVSREKKERFSLILESASTNQTSMYLCASSSRGAGNQPQHFGDGTRLSIL.